This paragraph reports one T cell receptor (beta chain). The data are from a study of T cell changes during pregnancy in multiple sclerosis. The protocol was immunoSEQ multiplex PCR, while the TCRdb copy is restricted to in-frame clones and leaves out a portion. The sample includes 40,000 to 50,000 clones, around 92% of them seen just once. This CDR3 contains 13 residues. Germline values: CDR1 SEHNR, CDR2 FQNEAQ (reference sequence). Between the trimmed V and J ends, which lost 5 bases and 0 bases, there was a span of 8 bases. The chain has TRBV7-9 and TRBJ2-7; no clear D. Sequenced here: CD8+ T cells from peripheral blood mononuclear cells, sampled in the first trimester of pregnancy. The TCR originated in a female donor with multiple sclerosis, enrolled in a pregnancy study. The CDR3: CASSPTVSYEQYF. CDR3 in DNA: TGTGCCAGCAGCCCCACTGTCTCCTACGAGCAGTACTTC.